This T cell receptor beta chain was identified during a study of blood T cell repertoires in COVID-19. Study-wide context: COVID-19 samples collected from the United States, Italy and Spain covered acute and convalescent phases. T cells, B-cell-depleted T cells, or PBMCs provided the cDNA or gDNA that served as material.

This clone has a handful of counts. Patients from Seattle were sampled longitudinally, starting during active infection. Germline V CDR1 and CDR2: LGHDT, YNNKEL (reference sequence). V was trimmed by 4 bases and J by 4 bases, leaving 10 bases between them. This CDR3 is built from 13 residues. Methods used by the authors: Amplification of reference gene primers was used by the study to estimate nucleated cell counts. Generated by immunoSEQ multiplex PCR, the TCRdb table keeps only in-frame clones and is missing some. The V and J calls and clone size were taken over from that table, and D and trimming were inferred from the DNA. The profile shows approximately 150,000 clones, about 87% of them singletons.

This chain uses TRBV3-1 (or the pseudogene TRBV3-2) with TRBJ1-2; no definite D call. This receptor was taken from a human donor with COVID-19, enrolled during active disease. The donor label of this sample is uncertain. Sequencing was performed on peripheral blood. The CDR3 nucleotides are TGTGCCAGCAGCCGAGGAAGGATCTATGGCTACACCTTC. The encoded protein is CASSRGRIYGYTF.